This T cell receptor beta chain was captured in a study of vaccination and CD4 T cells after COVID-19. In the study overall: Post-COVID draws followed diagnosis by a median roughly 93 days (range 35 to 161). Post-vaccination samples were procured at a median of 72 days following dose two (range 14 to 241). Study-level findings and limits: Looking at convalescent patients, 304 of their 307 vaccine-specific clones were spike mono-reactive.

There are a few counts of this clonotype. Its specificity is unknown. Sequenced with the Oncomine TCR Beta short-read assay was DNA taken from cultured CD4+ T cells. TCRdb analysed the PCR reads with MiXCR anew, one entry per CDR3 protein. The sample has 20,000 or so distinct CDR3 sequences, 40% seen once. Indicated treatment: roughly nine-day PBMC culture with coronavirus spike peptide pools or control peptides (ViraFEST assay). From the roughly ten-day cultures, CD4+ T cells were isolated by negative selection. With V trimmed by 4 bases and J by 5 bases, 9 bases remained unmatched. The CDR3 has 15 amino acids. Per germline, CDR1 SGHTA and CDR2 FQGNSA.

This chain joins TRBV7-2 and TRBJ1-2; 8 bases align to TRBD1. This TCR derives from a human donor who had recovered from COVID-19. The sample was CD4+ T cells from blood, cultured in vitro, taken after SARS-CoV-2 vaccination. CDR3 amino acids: CASSYKPGGEYGYTF. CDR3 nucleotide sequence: TGTGCCAGCAGCTATAAACCAGGGGGCGAGTATGGCTACACCTTC.